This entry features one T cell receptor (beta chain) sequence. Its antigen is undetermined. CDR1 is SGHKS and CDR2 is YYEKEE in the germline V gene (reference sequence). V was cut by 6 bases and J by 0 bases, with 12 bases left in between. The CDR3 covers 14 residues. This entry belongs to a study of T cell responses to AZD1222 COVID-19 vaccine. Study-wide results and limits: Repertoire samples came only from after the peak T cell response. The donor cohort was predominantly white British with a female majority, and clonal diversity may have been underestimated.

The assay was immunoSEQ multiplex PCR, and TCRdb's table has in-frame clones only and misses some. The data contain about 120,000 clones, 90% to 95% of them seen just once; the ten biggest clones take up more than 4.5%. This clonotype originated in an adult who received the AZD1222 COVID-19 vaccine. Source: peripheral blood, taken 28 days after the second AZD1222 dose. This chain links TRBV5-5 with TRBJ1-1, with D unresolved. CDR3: CASTSEGLNTEAFF. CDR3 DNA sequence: TGTGCCAGCACCTCGGAGGGTCTGAACACTGAAGCTTTCTTT.